This entry lists 9 T cell receptor beta chains sequenced from one sample in a study of blood T cell repertoires in COVID-19. TCRdb keeps only in-frame clones here, not all; method: immunoSEQ multiplex PCR. The sample includes about 250,000 clones, approximately 88% of them seen just once. The sequencing input was peripheral blood. These receptors were collected from a woman aged 40 to 55 who had recovered from COVID-19.

This clone was recorded many times. The gene calls are TRBV5-5 and TRBJ1-2; the match to TRBD1 covers 10 bases. The germline V gene has CDR1 SGHKS and CDR2 YYEKEE (reference sequence). The CDR3 is made up of 17 amino acids. J gave up 3 bases and V 4 bases, and 12 bases lay outside the gene matches. For the CDR3, the DNA is TGTGCCAGCAGCCCCGAGGGCTCCGGGACAGGGGACTATGGCTACACCTTC. Translated: CASSPEGSGTGDYGYTF.

CDR3 sequence: CASSVGLAGVQETQYF. CDR3 bases: TGTGCCAGCAGCGTTGGGCTAGCGGGAGTGCAAGAGACCCAGTACTTC. The chain has TRBV9 and TRBJ2-5; 10 bases agree with TRBD2. The V gene end was trimmed by 2 bases and the J gene end by 2 bases; junction bases not matched to a gene: 6. CDR1 is SGDLS, CDR2 YYNGEE, per germline. There are 16 residues in the CDR3.

This clone was seen just once. In DNA, the CDR3 is TGTGCCAGCAGTGAAACGGGACGGGGGTGGACTGAAGCTTTCTTT. Residues: CASSETGRGWTEAFF. The chain is built from TRBV25-1 and TRBJ1-1, with D tentatively TRBD1 (5 bases). This CDR3 is 15 amino acids long. Germline lookup yields CDR1 MGHDK and CDR2 SYGVNS. V lost 2 bases to trimming and J lost 5 bases, with 15 bases between them.

The sample holds one count of this clone. Different DNA sequences within this sample yield the same CDR3. This sequence joins TRBV3-1 (or the pseudogene TRBV3-2) and TRBJ2-4; tentative D call: TRBD1 (6 bases). V lost 0 bases and J 7 bases, leaving 7 bases between the germline ends. In germline, CDR1 is LGHDT, CDR2 YNNKEL (reference sequence). CDR3 length equals 13 residues. The CDR3 protein is CASSQERGNIQYF. The CDR3 bases are TGTGCCAGCAGCCAAGAGAGGGGGAACATTCAGTACTTC.

The chain combines TRBV6-4 with TRBJ2-1, with 7 bases identical to TRBD2. Germline lookup yields CDR1 MRHNA and CDR2 SNTAGT. This CDR3 comprises 15 residues. V trimming: 8 bases; J trimming: 3 bases; junction bases outside the gene matches: 10. This chain's CDR3 is CASRRDPSGYNEQFF. Written as DNA, the CDR3 is TGTGCCAGCCGGCGGGACCCTAGCGGCTACAATGAGCAGTTCTTC.

This clone was counted once. The chain couples TRBV28 to TRBJ2-6, with D tentatively TRBD2 (6 bases). CDR3 length: 14 residues. Germline loops: CDR1 MDHEN, CDR2 SYDVKM. The V end lost 7 bases, the J end lost 2 bases, and 9 bases lay between the germline ends. The CDR3 region has the DNA TGTGCCAGCACCCGGGGGACTGGGGCCAACGTCCTGACTTTC. It yields the protein CASTRGTGANVLTF.

The V and J genes are TRBV18 and TRBJ1-1; TRBD1 might be the D (5 bases). The V end lost 0 bases, the J end lost 3 bases, and 14 bases lay between the germline ends. The CDR3 has 16 residues. Germline values: CDR1 KGHSH, CDR2 LQKENI. DNA of the CDR3: TGTGCCAGCTCACCACCCCAGGCCGGGGGACACACTGAAGCTTTCTTT. Its translation is CASSPPQAGGHTEAFF.

The genes are TRBV5-4 and TRBJ2-3; D uncertain. The germline gives CDR1 SGHNT, CDR2 YYREEE (reference sequence). V dropped 2 bases and J dropped 3 bases, with 7 bases sitting between them. This CDR3 is 13 amino acids long. CDR3 amino acids: CASSFSLTDTQYF. The CDR3 DNA reads TGTGCCAGCAGCTTCTCCTTGACAGATACGCAGTATTTT.

V gene TRBV5-5 combines with J gene TRBJ1-5, with D possibly TRBD1 on 5 matching bases. The CDR3 runs to 14 residues. V dropped 1 base and J dropped 2 bases, with 7 bases sitting between them. Germline V gene lookup returns CDR1 SGHKS and CDR2 YYEKEE (reference sequence). The CDR3 protein is CASSLTGGNQPQHF. In DNA, the CDR3 is TGTGCCAGCAGCTTGACGGGGGGCAATCAGCCCCAGCATTTT.